The 15 T cell receptor beta chains reported below all come from one sample, sequenced in a study of OX40 agonist ivuxolimab in advanced cancers. Profiled with immunoSEQ multiplex PCR; TCRdb holds only in-frame clones, not every one. Of about 15,000 clones listed, roughly 81% are singletons. The specimen was CD4+ or CD8+ T cells sorted from blood, collected in a trial of the OX40 agonist ivuxolimab. The receptor set was obtained from an adult with an advanced solid tumor such as melanoma, head and neck, liver or kidney cancer.

Of note for this clone: The sample holds other DNA sequences that translate to the same CDR3. This chain joins TRBV9 and TRBJ1-5; a possible D gene is TRBD1 (5 bases). Germline V gene sequence: CDR1 SGDLS, CDR2 YYNGEE. CDR3 length equals 15 residues. V lost 0 bases, J lost 1 base, and 8 bases lay in between. CDR3 protein: CASSVEGSSNQPQHF. The CDR3 DNA sequence: TGTGCCAGCAGCGTAGAGGGGTCCAGCAATCAGCCCCAGCATTTT.

The chain joins TRBV27 to TRBJ2-3; D not certain. With 0 bases removed from V and 4 bases from J, the gap between germline ends came to 2 bases. Germline CDR1 MNHEY, CDR2 SMNVEV (reference sequence). The CDR3 is 12 amino acids. CDR3 sequence: CASSLSADTQYF. In DNA, the CDR3 is TGTGCCAGCAGTTTATCGGCAGATACGCAGTATTTT.

This clone was recorded a few times. This CDR3 is CASRPGGTEAFF. DNA of the CDR3: TGTGCAAGTCGCCCGGGGGGCACTGAAGCTTTCTTT. The chain carries TRBV12-2 and TRBJ1-1. TRBV12-2 is a listed pseudogene. The length of the CDR3 is 12 residues.

The J gene is TRBJ2-1, the V gene TRBV27; 7 nucleotides match TRBD2. The CDR3 consists of 15 residues. The germline gives CDR1 MNHEY, CDR2 SMNVEV (reference sequence). The trim removed 1 base at V and 6 bases at J, leaving 6 bases unmatched. The CDR3 region has the DNA TGTGCCAGCAGTTTATGGGAGGGAGGAGGCAATGAGCAGTTCTTC. Its translation: CASSLWEGGGNEQFF.

The rearrangement uses TRBV9 and TRBJ2-1, with no clear D. The CDR3 runs 17 residues. The V gene lost 6 bases and the J gene lost 8 bases, with 27 bases spanning the gap. Germline-derived CDR1 and CDR2 are SGDLS and YYNGEE. CDR3 DNA: TGTGCCAGCACTCTAGACGGCAGGCTAGTGCCACGGGATGAGCAGTTCTTC. It encodes CASTLDGRLVPRDEQFF.

This clone has only a few counts. This chain links TRBV7-8 with TRBJ1-3, with TRBD1 as a possible D gene (6 bases). The V end was cut by 5 bases, the J end by 2 bases, with 10 bases between. The CDR3 has 14 amino acids. Germline lookup yields CDR1 SGHVS and CDR2 FQNEAQ. This CDR3 is CASSMDSTGNTIYF. The CDR3 DNA reads as TGTGCCAGCAGCATGGACAGTACTGGAAACACCATATATTTT.

Notes on this clone: One junction end does not reproduce the germline sequence, and a read error may be involved. CDR3 nucleotide sequence: TGTGCCAGCAGCTTTACGGCTTTAGAGTTCTTC. Translation: CASSFTALEFF. This chain connects TRBV5-5 to TRBJ2-7; D ambiguous. CDR3 size: 11 residues. Germline CDR1 reads SGHKS; CDR2 reads YYEKEE (reference sequence).

The genes are TRBV28 and TRBJ1-3; the D gene is possibly TRBD1 (5 bases). V was pared by 6 bases and J by 0 bases, with 9 bases between. The CDR3 has 14 amino acids. The germline V gene encodes CDR1 MDHEN and CDR2 SYDVKM. The CDR3 spells CASSPQASGNTIYF. DNA of the CDR3: TGTGCCAGCAGCCCACAGGCCTCTGGAAACACCATATATTTT.

This clone is medium-sized within its sample. The chain's CDR3 is CASSFEGPNSPLHF. CDR3 in DNA: TGTGCCAGCAGCTTTGAGGGTCCCAATTCACCCCTCCACTTT. The gene calls are TRBV7-9 and TRBJ1-6; D is unclear. The germline gives CDR1 SEHNR, CDR2 FQNEAQ (reference sequence). This CDR3 region has 14 residues. V shed 3 bases and J shed 7 bases, with 10 bases lying between them.

The chain couples TRBV13 to TRBJ2-1; 13 positions agree with TRBD2. The CDR3 covers 16 residues. Looked up from germline, CDR1 is PRHDT and CDR2 is FYEKMQ (reference sequence). After removal of 4 bases from V and 5 bases from J, the junction contained 5 bases not matched to a gene. The CDR3 nucleotides read TGTGCCAGCAGCTCGCCCGGGACTAGCGGGAACAATGAGCAGTTCTTC. This translates into CASSSPGTSGNNEQFF.

V is TRBV6-5 and J is TRBJ2-5; weak D call: TRBD2 (6 bases). V gave up 0 bases and J gave up 5 bases, with 10 bases separating them. There are 14 residues in the CDR3. CDR1 MNHEY and CDR2 SVGAGI come from the germline V gene. CDR3 loop: CASSYSDGGETQYF. CDR3 DNA sequence: TGTGCCAGCAGTTACTCAGACGGGGGTGAGACCCAGTACTTC.

The chain recombines TRBV7-9 with TRBJ2-7, with D uncertain. Germline V gene data show CDR1 as SEHNR and CDR2 as FQNEAQ (reference sequence). Trimming cost V 4 bases and J 0 bases, with 10 bases left between them. The CDR3 totals 14 residues. This chain's CDR3 is CASSYDEHSYEQYF. CDR3 nucleotides: TGTGCCAGCAGCTACGACGAGCACTCCTACGAGCAGTACTTC. Combining the CDR3 with reference TRBV7-9 and TRBJ2-7 gives the whole variable domain DTGVSQNPRHKITKRGQNVTFRCDPISEHNRLYWYRQTLGQGPEFLTYFQNEAQLEKSRLLSDRFSAERPKGSFSTLEIQRTEQGDSAMYLCASSYDEHSYEQYFGPGTRLTVT.

The chain employs TRBV5-6 and TRBJ2-7; 8 bases are shared with TRBD1. Germline CDR1 is SGHDT and CDR2 is YYEEEE. The CDR3 extends over 15 amino acids. The V and J ends lost 0 bases and 4 bases, in that order; junction bases with no gene match: 6. The CDR3 DNA follows: TGTGCCAGCAGCTTGGTAGACAGGGGCGCGTACGAGCAGTACTTC. Its protein product is CASSLVDRGAYEQYF.

V and J are TRBV2 and TRBJ2-2; 9 bases are a match to TRBD1. CDR1 and CDR2 (germline): SNHLY, FYNNEI. CDR3 size: 14 residues. V shed 5 bases, J shed 5 bases, and the junction held 3 bases outside the gene matches. The CDR3 nucleotides read TGTGCCAGCAGTTCCGGGACAGGGACCGGGGAGCTGTTTTTT. Protein sequence: CASSSGTGTGELFF.

This rearrangement joins TRBV6-6 to TRBJ2-1; TRBD2 might be the D (7 bases). The CDR3 spans 16 residues. V was cut by 6 bases and J by 4 bases, with 19 bases left in between. The germline CDR1 and CDR2 sequences are MNHNY and SVGAGI (reference sequence). CDR3 in DNA: TGTGCCAGCAGCGTAGGAGGGGGGGCCACTTACAATGAGCAGTTCTTC. This translates into CASSVGGGATYNEQFF.